The 10 T cell receptor beta chains presented below share a single source sample, sequenced in a study of blood T cell repertoires in COVID-19. Measured with immunoSEQ multiplex PCR; TCRdb has only the in-frame clones, and not every one. The sample lists just under 65,000 clones; around 80% were seen once. Sequencing was done on a sample of peripheral blood. The source is a man aged 60 to 69 with COVID-19, enrolled during active disease.

V usage is TRBV2 and J usage is TRBJ1-5; D unclear. This CDR3 is built from 12 residues. The V end was cut by 7 bases, the J end by 4 bases, with 8 bases between. Germline assignment: CDR1 SNHLY and CDR2 FYNNEI. In DNA, the CDR3 is TGTGCCAGCAAGAGGGAGAATCAGCCCCAGCATTTT. It encodes CASKRENQPQHF.

The V call is TRBV5-1, the J call TRBJ2-1; 13 bases map to TRBD2. This CDR3 has 15 residues. J was trimmed by 7 bases and V by 4 bases; bases with no gene match: 5. Germline V lookup: CDR1 SGHRS, CDR2 YFSETQ. The DNA of the CDR3 is TGCGCCAGCAGCCCCACTAGCGGGAGGGGGAATGAGCAGTTCTTC. Amino acid sequence: CASSPTSGRGNEQFF.

V gene TRBV4-1 combines with J gene TRBJ2-1; 8 bases line up with TRBD2. The CDR3 runs 15 residues. CDR1 MGHRA and CDR2 YSYEKL come from the germline V gene. The V segment lost 4 bases and the J segment 2 bases; nucleotides outside the gene matches: 4. The CDR3 DNA sequence: TGCGCCAGCAGCCCTACGGGGGGGACCTACAATGAGCAGTTCTTC. This sequence encodes CASSPTGGTYNEQFF.

The chain has TRBV6-1 and TRBJ2-3; 8 bases are a match to TRBD2. Germline values: CDR1 MNHNS, CDR2 SASEGT. The V gene end was trimmed by 3 bases and the J gene end by 5 bases; junction bases not matched to a gene: 4. CDR3 length: 14 residues. The CDR3 sequence is CASSEGLVVDTQYF. The CDR3 nucleotides are TGTGCCAGCAGTGAGGGACTAGTGGTAGATACGCAGTATTTT.

V usage is TRBV30 and J usage is TRBJ1-5; perhaps TRBD1 as D (5 bases). The CDR3 covers 13 residues. CDR1 and CDR2 (germline): GTSNPN, SVGIG (reference sequence). V lost 8 bases to trimming and J lost 5 bases, with 16 bases between them. CDR3 loop: CATSGNWDQPQHF. CDR3 bases: TGTGCCACCTCAGGGAATTGGGATCAGCCCCAGCATTTT.

This chain connects TRBV4-1 to TRBJ2-3, with 8 bases fitting TRBD2. J gave up 7 bases and V 0 bases, and 9 bases lay outside the gene matches. There are 16 residues in the CDR3. Germline CDR1 is MGHRA and CDR2 is YSYEKL. The CDR3 is CASSQEERGGRHTQYF. The CDR3 DNA follows: TGCGCCAGCAGCCAAGAAGAACGGGGGGGACGGCATACGCAGTATTTT.

The chain joins TRBV23-1 to TRBJ2-1, with D possibly matching TRBD1 (5 bases). TRBV23-1 is identified as an open reading frame with a role that is uncertain. The CDR3 is 10 residues long. Trimming shortened V by 9 bases and J by 12 bases, and 12 bases separated the two germline ends. CDR3 in amino acids: CASWGPRQFF. The DNA for the CDR3 is TGCGCCAGTTGGGGCCCCCGGCAGTTCTTC.

This clone was picked up one time. This chain connects TRBV2 to TRBJ1-5, with 7 bases lining up with TRBD1. V shed 10 bases, J shed 7 bases, and the junction held 10 bases outside the gene matches. The CDR3 is made up of 13 amino acids. Looked up from germline, CDR1 is SNHLY and CDR2 is FYNNEI. CDR3 coding DNA: TGTGCCACTCGAACAGGGGAAGGGCAGCCCCAGCATTTT. Translation: CATRTGEGQPQHF.

The CDR3 DNA reads as TGCGCCAGCAGCACGACTAGCGGGGGGCAAGGAGATACGCAGTATTTT. Protein sequence: CASSTTSGGQGDTQYF. The chain has TRBV5-1 and TRBJ2-3, with 13 bases fitting TRBD2. Unmatched junction bases numbered 7, after V lost 4 bases and J lost 5 bases. The CDR3 sequence is 16 residues long. CDR1 SGHRS and CDR2 YFSETQ come from the germline V gene. Looking up the rest from reference TRBV5-1 and TRBJ2-3 gives the full variable domain: KAGVTQTPRYLIKTRGQQVTLSCSPISGHRSVSWYQQTPGQGLQFLFEYFSETQRNKGNFPGRFSGRQFSNSRSEMNVSTLELGDSALYLCASSTTSGGQGDTQYFGPGTRLTVL.

V and J are TRBV11-3 and TRBJ2-2; 8 bases are shared with TRBD2. Germline V lookup: CDR1 SGHNT, CDR2 YENEEA. The CDR3 runs to 17 residues. Trimming cost V 5 bases and J 8 bases; bases outside gene matches: 16. The DNA of the CDR3 is TGTGCCAGCAGCCCCCGAGGTAGCGGGACATTAGAGGGGGAGCTGTTTTTT. Translating gives CASSPRGSGTLEGELFF.